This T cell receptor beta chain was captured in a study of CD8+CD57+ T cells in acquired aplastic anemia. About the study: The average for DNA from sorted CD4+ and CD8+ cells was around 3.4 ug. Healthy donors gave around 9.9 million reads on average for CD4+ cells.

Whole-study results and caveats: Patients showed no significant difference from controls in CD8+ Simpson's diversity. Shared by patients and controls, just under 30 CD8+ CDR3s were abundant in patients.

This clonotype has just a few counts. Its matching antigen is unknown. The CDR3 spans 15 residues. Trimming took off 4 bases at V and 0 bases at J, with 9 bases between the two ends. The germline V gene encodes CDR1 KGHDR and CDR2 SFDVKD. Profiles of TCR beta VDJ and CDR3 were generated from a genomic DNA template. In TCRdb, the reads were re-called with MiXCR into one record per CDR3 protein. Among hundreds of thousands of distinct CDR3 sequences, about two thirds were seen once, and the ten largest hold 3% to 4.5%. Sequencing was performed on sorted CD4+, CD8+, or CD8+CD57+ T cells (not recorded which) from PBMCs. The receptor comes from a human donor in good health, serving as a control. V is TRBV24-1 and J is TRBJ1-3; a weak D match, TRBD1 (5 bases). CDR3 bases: TGTGCCACCAGTGACCCTGACAGCTCTGGAAACACCATATATTTT. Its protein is CATSDPDSSGNTIYF.